The entry below gives a single T cell receptor beta chain sequence along with its context. Antigen specificity is unknown. This CDR3 contains 14 residues. Germline V gene lookup returns CDR1 MNHNS and CDR2 SASEGT. V was pared by 5 bases and J by 6 bases, with 5 bases of the junction left unmatched. The sample originates from a study of T cell repertoires in cytomegalovirus infection. Whole-study context: CMV epitopes, recently identified HLA-C-restricted and well-studied HLA-B-restricted, were used.

Using its own MiXCR run on the reads, TCRdb lists one record per CDR3 protein. The sample lists about 150,000 distinct CDR3 sequences, approximately 30% seen once, with around half in the top ten. The V call is TRBV6-1, the J call TRBJ1-5; TRBD1 matches 9 bases. This material consisted of CD8+ T cells from cultured PBMCs, taken from culture after CMV antigen stimulation. The clonotype comes from a human donor in good health (CMV status not recorded). Some clones in this sample may be carry-over from other donors' samples. CDR3 DNA: TGTGCCAGCAGTCCCGACAGGGGGGCTCAGCCCCAGCATTTT. Protein product: CASSPDRGAQPQHF.